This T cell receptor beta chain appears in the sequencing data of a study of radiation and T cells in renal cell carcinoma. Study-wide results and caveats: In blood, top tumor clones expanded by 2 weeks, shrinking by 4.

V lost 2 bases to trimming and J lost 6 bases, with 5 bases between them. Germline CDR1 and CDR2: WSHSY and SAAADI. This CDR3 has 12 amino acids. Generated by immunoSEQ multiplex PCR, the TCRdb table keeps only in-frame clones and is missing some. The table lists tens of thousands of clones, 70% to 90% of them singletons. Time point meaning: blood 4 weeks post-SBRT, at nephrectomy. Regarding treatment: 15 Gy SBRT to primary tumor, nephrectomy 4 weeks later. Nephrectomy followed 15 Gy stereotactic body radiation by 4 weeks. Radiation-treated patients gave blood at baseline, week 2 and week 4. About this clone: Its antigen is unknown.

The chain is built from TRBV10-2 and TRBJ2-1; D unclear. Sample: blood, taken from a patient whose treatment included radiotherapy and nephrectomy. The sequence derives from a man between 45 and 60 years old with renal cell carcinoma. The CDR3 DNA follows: TGCGCCAGCAGTGAGGCCACCAATGAGCAGTTCTTC. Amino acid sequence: CASSEATNEQFF.